Detailed here is one T cell receptor (beta chain). What it binds is not known. This specimen comes from a study of CD8+CD57+ T cells in acquired aplastic anemia. General observations from the study: Patients and controls had in common 25 to 35 CD8+ CDR3 sequences.

Per germline, CDR1 SGHVS and CDR2 FNYEAQ. V lost 2 bases, J lost 2 bases, and 8 bases stayed unmatched. The CDR3 runs 17 residues. Researchers used genomic DNA as the template to profile TCR beta VDJ and CDR3. TCRdb redid the calling of the reads with MiXCR, one entry per CDR3 protein. The sample holds a few hundred thousand distinct CDR3 sequences, around three fifths seen once. The receptor was derived from a human donor with severe aplastic anemia or a healthy control (not recorded which). The rearrangement joins TRBV7-6 to TRBJ2-2, with 7 bases lining up with TRBD2. The sequenced material came from sorted CD4+, CD8+, or CD8+CD57+ T cells (not recorded which) from PBMCs. The CDR3 here is CASSLMSGTANTGELFF. The DNA of the CDR3 is TGTGCCAGCAGCTTAATGAGCGGGACCGCAAACACCGGGGAGCTGTTTTTT.